A selection of T cell receptor beta chains follows, all from one sample in a study of blood T cells in healthy people across ages. MiXCR, applied by TCRdb to the 5' RACE reads, yields one record per CDR3 protein. The sample lists some 860,000 distinct CDR3 sequences; 56% were seen once. The sample was blood. Receptors were obtained from a man in his forties or fifties in good health. The CDR3 runs from the conserved cysteine through the conserved F or W. A D gene is named only where the DNA matches it firmly. Part of the rows lack a size; the others show once, few, many or a class for expanded clones.

TRBV11-3	NA	TRBD2	TRBJ2-5	CASSLQGGPQETQYF	TGTGCCAGCAGCTTACAGGGAGGGCCACAAGAGACCCAGTACTTC
TRBV3-1	NA	TRBD1	TRBJ2-7	CASSHRTGYEQYF	TGTGCCAGCAGCCACCGGACAGGGTACGAGCAGTACTTC
TRBV12-3/TRBV12-4	NA	TRBD2	TRBJ2-5	CATTNSGLAEYQETQYF	TGTGCCACCACCAATTCCGGACTAGCGGAATACCAAGAGACCCAGTACTTC
TRBV29-1	NA	NA	TRBJ1-2	CSVPQGTGGYTF	TGCAGCGTACCACAGGGTACTGGTGGCTACACCTTC
TRBV29-1	NA	NA	TRBJ2-7	CSVEGGPYNEQYF	TGCAGCGTTGAGGGGGGGCCCTACAATGAGCAGTACTTC
TRBV6-2/TRBV6-3	many	NA	TRBJ1-4	CASSYRGGNEKLFF	TGTGCCAGCAGTTACCGCGGAGGTAATGAAAAACTGTTTTTT
TRBV2	NA	NA	TRBJ2-7	CASPGVGEQYF	TGTGCCAGTCCAGGGGTGGGCGAGCAGTACTTC
TRBV20-1	NA	NA	TRBJ2-1	CSARYIQGNEQFF	TGCAGTGCTAGATACATTCAGGGCAATGAGCAGTTCTTC
TRBV28	NA	NA	TRBJ2-7	CASSFLAFTYEQYF	TGTGCCAGCAGTTTCCTGGCGTTTACCTACGAGCAGTACTTC
TRBV6-2/TRBV6-3	NA	NA	TRBJ2-1	CASSSPRSQGPINEQFF	TGTGCCAGCAGCAGCCCTAGGAGCCAGGGGCCGATCAATGAGCAGTTCTTC
TRBV9	NA	TRBD1	TRBJ1-5	CASSRDSNSNQPQHF	TGTGCCAGCAGCCGGGACAGTAATAGCAATCAGCCCCAGCATTTT
TRBV7-8	NA	NA	TRBJ1-4	CASSSYPGRGKEKLFF	TGTGCCAGCAGCTCGTACCCGGGCCGCGGGAAGGAAAAACTGTTTTTT
TRBV29-1	NA	TRBD1	TRBJ2-1	CSVLGTEDHNEQFF	TGCAGCGTCCTGGGGACAGAGGATCACAATGAGCAGTTCTTC
TRBV20-1	few	NA	TRBJ2-7	CSASPGSHEQYF	TGCAGTGCTAGTCCGGGCAGCCACGAGCAGTACTTC
TRBV6-2/TRBV6-3	NA	NA	TRBJ2-7	CASSLLKAALSSYEQYF	TGTGCCAGCAGTCTCCTGAAGGCGGCCCTGAGCTCCTACGAGCAGTACTTC
TRBV2	NA	NA	TRBJ1-4	CASSEGGMDEKLFF	TGTGCCAGCAGTGAAGGAGGAATGGATGAAAAACTGTTTTTT
TRBV12-3/TRBV12-4	NA	TRBD1	TRBJ2-7	CASSLILGDRAAYEQYF	TGTGCCAGCAGTTTGATTTTGGGGGACAGGGCAGCCTACGAGCAGTACTTC
TRBV9	NA	TRBD1	TRBJ1-2	CASSESSGTVNYGYTF	TGTGCCAGCAGTGAGAGTTCCGGGACAGTGAACTATGGCTACACCTTC
TRBV6-2/TRBV6-3	once	TRBD1	TRBJ2-6	CASSNTGGYPRSGANVLTF	TGTGCCAGCAGTAATACAGGGGGATATCCCCGCTCTGGGGCCAACGTCCTGACTTTC
TRBV25-1	NA	NA	TRBJ1-4	CASSGLVVGGMFF	TGTGCCAGCAGTGGTCTTGTCGTTGGGGGGATGTTTTTT
TRBV27	NA	NA	TRBJ2-1	CAVEPPLGGRNEQFF	TGTGCCGTCGAGCCCCCCCTAGGCGGTCGCAATGAGCAGTTCTTC
TRBV29-1	few	TRBD1	TRBJ2-1	CSITGTGTNEQFF	TGCAGCATCACCGGGACAGGGACGAATGAGCAGTTCTTC
TRBV20-1	few	NA	TRBJ2-3	CRSSPPGALADTQYF	TGCAGATCCAGTCCCCCGGGGGCGCTAGCAGATACGCAGTATTTT
TRBV4-1	NA	NA	TRBJ2-5	CASSYTREYNEQYF	TGCGCCAGCAGCTACACCAGGGAATACAATGAGCAGTACTTC
TRBV10-3	NA	NA	TRBJ2-7	CAISESEAYVQYF	TGTGCCATCAGTGAGTCGGAAGCATACGTGCAGTACTTC
TRBV6-6	NA	NA	TRBJ2-3	CASSYDSSTDTQYF	TGTGCCAGCAGTTACGATTCTAGCACAGATACGCAGTATTTT
TRBV12-3/TRBV12-4	few	TRBD2	TRBJ2-7	CASTYSGSSYNEQYF	TGTGCCAGCACCTATAGCGGGAGCTCCTACAATGAGCAGTACTTC
TRBV6-6	NA	TRBD1	TRBJ2-7	CASTGTGSYEQYF	TGTGCCAGCACCGGGACAGGGAGTTACGAGCAGTACTTC
TRBV27	few	NA	TRBJ2-1	CASSLFRPENHEQFF	TGTGCCAGCAGTTTATTTCGGCCGGAGAATCATGAGCAGTTCTTC
TRBV5-6	few	TRBD2	TRBJ2-5	CASSVPGLVVQETQYF	TGTGCCAGCAGTGTACCGGGACTAGTTGTTCAAGAGACCCAGTACTTC
TRBV10-3	NA	NA	TRBJ2-1	CAIRGQVTDNEQFF	TGTGCCATCAGGGGACAAGTAACCGATAATGAGCAGTTCTTC
TRBV21-1	NA	NA	TRBJ2-5	CASSKGGVEGDTYKQYF	TGTGCCAGCAGCAAAGGAGGCGTCGAGGGGGACACCTACAAGCAGTACTTC
TRBV20-1	NA	NA	TRBJ2-7	CGASKSVYEQYF	TGCGGTGCTAGTAAATCAGTCTACGAGCAGTACTTC
TRBV28	NA	NA	TRBJ2-1	CASLGDSYNEQFF	TGTGCCAGCTTAGGAGATTCCTACAATGAGCAGTTCTTC
TRBV27	NA	NA	TRBJ1-2	CASSPGLTGYTF	TGTGCCAGCAGTCCCGGGCTGACGGGCTACACCTTC
TRBV7-8	few	NA	TRBJ2-7	CASSAAAGGSYNEQYF	TGTGCCAGCAGCGCCGCGGCCGGGGGCTCCTACAATGAGCAGTACTTC
TRBV7-8	NA	TRBD1	TRBJ2-3	CASSVRQGASKDTQYF	TGTGCCAGCAGCGTCAGACAGGGGGCGTCAAAAGATACGCAGTATTTT
TRBV7-2	once	TRBD1	TRBJ1-2	CASSDPTGAYGYTF	TGTGCCAGCAGTGATCCAACAGGGGCCTATGGCTACACCTTC
TRBV10-3	NA	NA	TRBJ2-7	CAISEGGNEQYF	TGTGCCATCAGTGAAGGCGGGAACGAGCAGTACTTC
TRBV6-5	few	NA	TRBJ2-1	CASSYSGARGWGEQFF	TGTGCCAGCAGTTACTCTGGCGCGAGAGGGTGGGGTGAGCAGTTCTTC
TRBV6-4	NA	TRBD2	TRBJ2-1	CAGSDSTGGPNEQFF	TGTGCCGGCAGTGACTCGACGGGAGGGCCGAATGAGCAGTTCTTC
TRBV29-1	many	NA	TRBJ2-3	CSVRPTLINRGGDTQYF	TGCAGCGTTCGTCCTACCTTAATAAATAGGGGGGGGGATACGCAGTATTTT